Following are 5 T cell receptor beta chains from one sample sequenced in a study of T cells in Graves' hyperthyroidism and ophthalmopathy. RNA transcripts were the template for amplifying TCR beta CDR3 regions. HTBI primers were used for first-round RT-PCR of the TCR CDR3. MiXCR, applied by TCRdb to the multiplex PCR reads, yields one record per CDR3 protein. The sample comprises around 360,000 distinct CDR3 sequences, roughly 15% of which are singletons, and around 20% rests with the top ten. The sequencing sample was made of blood. The receptors originated from a woman aged 55-70 years with Graves' ophthalmopathy.

This clonotype has ten or more counts. This chain joins TRBV3-1 and TRBJ2-3; TRBD2 matches 11 bases. J was trimmed by 4 bases and V by 4 bases; bases with no gene match: 7. The CDR3 covers 16 residues. Germline-derived CDR1 and CDR2 are LGHDT and YNNKEL (reference sequence). CDR3 nucleotide sequence: TGTGCCAGCAGCCTTCGACTAGCGGGATCGGCAGATACGCAGTATTTT. Its protein is CASSLRLAGSADTQYF.

The V and J genes are TRBV7-9 and TRBJ2-7, with 8 positions matching TRBD1. Germline CDR1 reads SEHNR; CDR2 reads FQNEAQ (reference sequence). V lost 0 bases, J lost 3 bases, and 7 bases stayed unmatched. The CDR3 runs 16 residues. CDR3 in DNA: TGTGCCAGCAGCTTAGCAGCAGGGGGCCCATTCTACGAGCAGTACTTC. It encodes CASSLAAGGPFYEQYF.

This clonotype was observed at least ten times. The chain is built from TRBV3-1 and TRBJ1-6, with D unresolved. The CDR3 is 12 amino acids. Per the germline V gene, CDR1 is LGHDT and CDR2 is YNNKEL (reference sequence). The V end lost 4 bases, the J end lost 6 bases, and 4 bases lay between the germline ends. CDR3 region: CASSLSNSPLHF. The CDR3 DNA sequence: TGTGCCAGCAGCCTATCTAATTCACCCCTCCACTTT.

Ten or more counts support this clonotype. V gene TRBV12-3 or TRBV12-4 combines with J gene TRBJ2-5, with 12 bases that match TRBD2. CDR3 size: 14 residues. The J segment lost 4 bases and the V segment lost 4 bases, leaving 1 base of the junction unmatched. CDR3 residues: CASSSGLAGETQYF. The CDR3 DNA sequence: TGTGCCAGCAGTTCGGGACTAGCGGGAGAGACCCAGTACTTC.

This clonotype was detected a few times. The chain is built from TRBV5-1 and TRBJ2-3, with 7 bases matching TRBD2. V shed 5 bases, J shed 4 bases, and the junction held 4 bases outside the gene matches. Germline V lookup: CDR1 SGHRS, CDR2 YFSETQ. The CDR3 consists of 13 residues. The DNA for the CDR3 is TGCGCCAGCAGGCGGGGGACCCCAGATACGCAGTATTTT. It translates to CASRRGTPDTQYF.